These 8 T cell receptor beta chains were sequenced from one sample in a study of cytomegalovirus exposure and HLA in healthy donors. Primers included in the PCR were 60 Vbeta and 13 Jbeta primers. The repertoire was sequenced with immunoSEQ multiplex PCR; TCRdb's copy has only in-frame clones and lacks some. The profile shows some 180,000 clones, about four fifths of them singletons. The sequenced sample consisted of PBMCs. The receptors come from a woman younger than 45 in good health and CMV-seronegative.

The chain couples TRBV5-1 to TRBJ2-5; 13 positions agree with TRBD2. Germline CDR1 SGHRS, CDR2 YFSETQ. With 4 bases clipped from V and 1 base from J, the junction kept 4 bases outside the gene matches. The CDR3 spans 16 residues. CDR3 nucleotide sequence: TGCGCCAGCAGCGCCCGACTAGCGGGAGGCCAAGAGACCCAGTACTTC. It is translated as CASSARLAGGQETQYF.

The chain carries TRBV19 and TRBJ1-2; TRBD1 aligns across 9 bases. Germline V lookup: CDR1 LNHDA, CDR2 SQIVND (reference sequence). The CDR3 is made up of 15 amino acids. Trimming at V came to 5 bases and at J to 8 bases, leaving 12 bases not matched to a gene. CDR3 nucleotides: TGTGCCAGTAGTCCTCGACAGGGGGTGGCCGGAGGCTACACCTTC. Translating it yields CASSPRQGVAGGYTF.

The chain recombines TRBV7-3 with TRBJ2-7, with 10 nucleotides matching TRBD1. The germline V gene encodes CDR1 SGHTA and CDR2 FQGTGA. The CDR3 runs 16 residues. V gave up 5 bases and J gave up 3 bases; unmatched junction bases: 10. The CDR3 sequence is CASSAPGRDRGYEQYF. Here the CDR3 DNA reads TGTGCCAGCAGCGCCCCTGGGCGGGACAGGGGCTACGAGCAGTACTTC.

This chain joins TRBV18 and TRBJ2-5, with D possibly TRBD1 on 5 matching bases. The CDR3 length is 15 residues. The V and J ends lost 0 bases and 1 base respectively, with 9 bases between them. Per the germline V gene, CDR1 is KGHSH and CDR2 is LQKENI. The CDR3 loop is CASSPPSRAQETQYF. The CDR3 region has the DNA TGTGCCAGCTCACCACCGAGCAGGGCCCAAGAGACCCAGTACTTC.

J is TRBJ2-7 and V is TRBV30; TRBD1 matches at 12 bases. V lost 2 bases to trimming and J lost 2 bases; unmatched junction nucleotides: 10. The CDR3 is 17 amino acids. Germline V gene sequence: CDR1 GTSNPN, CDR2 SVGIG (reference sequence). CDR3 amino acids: CAWSTGTGGIGAYEQYF. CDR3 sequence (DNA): TGTGCCTGGAGTACCGGGACAGGGGGCATAGGGGCCTACGAGCAGTACTTC.

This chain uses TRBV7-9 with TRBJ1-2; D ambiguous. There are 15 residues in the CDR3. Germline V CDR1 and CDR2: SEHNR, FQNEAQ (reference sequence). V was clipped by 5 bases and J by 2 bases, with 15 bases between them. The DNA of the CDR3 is TGTGCCAGCAGCCGGGCTGGAGGTATCAACTATGGCTACACCTTC. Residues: CASSRAGGINYGYTF. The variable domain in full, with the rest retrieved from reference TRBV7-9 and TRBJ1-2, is DTGVSQNPRHKITKRGQNVTFRCDPISEHNRLYWYRQTLGQGPEFLTYFQNEAQLEKSRLLSDRFSAERPKGSFSTLEIQRTEQGDSAMYLCASSRAGGINYGYTFGSGTRLTVV.

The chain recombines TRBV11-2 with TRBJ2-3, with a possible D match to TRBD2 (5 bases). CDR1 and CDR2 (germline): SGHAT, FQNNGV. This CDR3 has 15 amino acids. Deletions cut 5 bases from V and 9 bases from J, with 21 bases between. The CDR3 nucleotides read TGTGCCAGCAGCGAGTCCGCCGGGATTACTCCGACGCAGTATTTT. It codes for CASSESAGITPTQYF.

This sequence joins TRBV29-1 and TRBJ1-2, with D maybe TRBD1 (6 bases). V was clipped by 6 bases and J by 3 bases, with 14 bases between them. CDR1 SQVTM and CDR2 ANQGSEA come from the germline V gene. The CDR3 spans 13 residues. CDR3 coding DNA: TGCAGCGTCGCCCCAGGGGTGGACTATGGCTACACCTTC. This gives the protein CSVAPGVDYGYTF.